A single sample is the source of the 19 T cell receptor beta chains below, sequenced in a study of cytomegalovirus exposure and HLA in healthy donors (TCRdb year 2017). Receptor amplification or capture employed the immunoSEQ multiplex PCR assay. A mixture of 60 forward primers for TCR Vbeta segments and 13 reverse primers for TCR Jbeta segments was used in the multiplex PCR. The table was pulled from immuneACCESS by TCRdb, which kept in-frame rearrangements only. Such tables lose some clones; where checked, under half of the loss comes from unresolved V genes, and the rest has no known cause. In all, the sample holds some 180,000 clones, and about 77% of those were seen once. The ten largest make up less than 3.5% of the sample. The sample comprised PBMCs. Every receptor here comes from a female donor in good health and CMV-seronegative.

The gene calls are TRBV30 and TRBJ2-3; 7 nucleotides align to TRBD1. Germline trimming cut 8 bases from V and 9 bases from J; bases unmatched to any gene: 8. Germline lookup yields CDR1 GTSNPN and CDR2 SVGIG (reference sequence). This CDR3 has 11 amino acids. CDR3 region: CAGRQGLTQYF. The CDR3 DNA reads TGTGCCGGACGACAGGGATTGACGCAGTATTTT.

The chain links TRBV6-5 to TRBJ2-7; 8 bases agree with TRBD2. Germline CDR1 is MNHEY and CDR2 is SVGAGI. CDR3 size: 15 residues. V shed 0 bases and J 3 bases; nucleotides not matched to a gene: 4. The CDR3 loop is CASSYSPGGNYEQYF. CDR3 nucleotide sequence: TGTGCCAGCAGTTACTCCCCGGGGGGGAACTACGAGCAGTACTTC.

The chain recombines TRBV5-1 with TRBJ2-2; no definite D call. The CDR3 covers 15 residues. CDR1 and CDR2 from the germline V gene are SGHRS and YFSETQ. Trimming stripped 0 bases from V and 3 bases from J, with 9 bases between. The CDR3 region is CASSLDGRYTGELFF. CDR3 DNA sequence: TGCGCCAGCAGCTTGGATGGCCGATACACCGGGGAGCTGTTTTTT.

V usage is TRBV6-6 and J usage is TRBJ1-5; D gene uncertain. The length of the CDR3 is 13 residues. Germline V gives CDR1 MNHNY, CDR2 SVGAGI (reference sequence). The V and J ends lost 0 bases and 7 bases respectively, with 7 bases between them. CDR3 DNA sequence: TGTGCCAGCAGTTACTCACGGGTCCAGCCCCAGCATTTT. It yields the protein CASSYSRVQPQHF.

The V gene is TRBV30, the J gene TRBJ1-1, with D perhaps TRBD1 (5 bases). Per germline, CDR1 GTSNPN and CDR2 SVGIG (reference sequence). The length of the CDR3 is 13 residues. The V gene lost 4 bases and the J gene lost 4 bases, with 13 bases spanning the gap. CDR3 sequence (DNA): TGTGCCTGGATTCGGACACCGGGCACTGAAGCTTTCTTT. Its translation is CAWIRTPGTEAFF.

The chain is built from TRBV30 and TRBJ1-4; D perhaps matches TRBD1 (5 bases). Germline V gives CDR1 GTSNPN, CDR2 SVGIG (reference sequence). Trimming cost V 3 bases and J 8 bases, with 16 bases left between them. The CDR3 is 14 amino acids. CDR3 in DNA: TGTGCCTGGAGAAGGGGCGAAGTCCGCGAAAAACTGTTTTTT. Translating gives CAWRRGEVREKLFF. The full variable domain, with the rest looked up from reference TRBV30 and TRBJ1-4, is SQTIHQWPATLVQPVGSPLSLECTVEGTSNPNLYWYRQAAGRGLQLLFYSVGIGQISSEVPQNLSASRPQDRQFILSSKKLLLSDSGFYLCAWRRGEVREKLFFGSGTQLSVL.

The gene calls are TRBV18 and TRBJ2-7; D perhaps matches TRBD2 (6 bases). Trimming removed 3 bases at V and 0 bases at J, with 15 bases between. Germline CDR1 and CDR2: KGHSH and LQKENI. This CDR3 is built from 16 residues. In nucleotides, the CDR3 is TGTGCCAGCTCACCGGTAATGGGAGGTTTCTCCTACGAGCAGTACTTC. This codes for CASSPVMGGFSYEQYF.

V usage is TRBV5-4 and J usage is TRBJ1-2; no reliable D call. The V end lost 3 bases, the J end lost 5 bases, and 8 bases lay between the germline ends. The germline V gene has CDR1 SGHNT and CDR2 YYREEE (reference sequence). The CDR3 is made up of 12 amino acids. The CDR3, as DNA: TGTGCCAGCAGCTCGGGATATTATGGCTACACCTTC. It yields the protein CASSSGYYGYTF.

J is TRBJ2-2 and V is TRBV28, with 7 bases identical to TRBD1. The CDR3 runs 16 residues. The V segment lost 3 bases and the J segment 6 bases; nucleotides outside the gene matches: 10. Per the germline V gene, CDR1 is MDHEN and CDR2 is SYDVKM. Written as DNA, the CDR3 is TGTGCCAGCAGTTTGGTCGAGGGGGCAACCTCCGGGGAGCTGTTTTTT. Encoded protein: CASSLVEGATSGELFF.

The chain combines TRBV6-4 with TRBJ2-5; maybe TRBD2 (6 bases). The DNA end is more similar to TRBJ2-7, so the J call may be wrong. CDR3 length equals 15 residues. CDR1 is MRHNA and CDR2 is SNTAGT in the germline V gene. CDR3 protein: CASSDRIAVYYEQYF. CDR3 bases: TGTGCCAGCAGTGACAGGATAGCGGTTTACTACGAGCAGTACTTC.

This chain links TRBV27 with TRBJ1-2; 7 nucleotides line up with TRBD1. This CDR3 has 14 residues. V was clipped by 6 bases and J by 3 bases; unmatched bases: 7. Germline CDR1 and CDR2: MNHEY and SMNVEV (reference sequence). The CDR3 DNA reads TGTGCCAGCAGACGCCCCGGGACAGACTATGGCTACACCTTC. Amino acid sequence: CASRRPGTDYGYTF.

The chain couples TRBV27 to TRBJ2-1; the D gene is possibly TRBD2 (5 bases). CDR1 and CDR2 from the germline V gene are MNHEY and SMNVEV (reference sequence). The V end was cut by 3 bases, the J end by 6 bases, with 9 bases between. The CDR3 has 13 residues. The CDR3 region is CASSFRLANEQFF. The CDR3 nucleotides are TGTGCCAGCAGTTTCCGCCTAGCCAATGAGCAGTTCTTC.

This clone was picked up one time. This chain joins TRBV30 and TRBJ2-3; D is perhaps TRBD2 (6 bases). V was clipped by 5 bases and J by 0 bases, with 9 bases between them. The CDR3 is 13 amino acids. Germline assignment: CDR1 GTSNPN and CDR2 SVGIG (reference sequence). DNA of the CDR3: TGTGCCTGGTCTAGCGCTAGCACAGATACGCAGTATTTT. It codes for CAWSSASTDTQYF.

This clone has just a few counts. The J gene is TRBJ2-2, the V gene TRBV2, with 9 positions matching TRBD2. This CDR3 is 14 amino acids long. Trimming cost V 8 bases and J 4 bases; bases outside gene matches: 5. CDR1 SNHLY and CDR2 FYNNEI come from the germline V gene. The CDR3 loop is CASLAGEGTGELFF. In DNA form, the CDR3 reads TGTGCCAGCTTAGCGGGAGAGGGCACCGGGGAGCTGTTTTTT.

This rearrangement joins TRBV29-1 to TRBJ2-6; D is perhaps TRBD1 (5 bases). Germline V gene data show CDR1 as SQVTM and CDR2 as ANQGSEA. Trimming removed 4 bases from V and 0 bases from J, with 13 bases in between. The CDR3 length is 16 residues. The CDR3, as DNA: TGCAGCGTTGGGCCAGGGCCCGGCTCTGGGGCCAACGTCCTGACTTTC. It specifies CSVGPGPGSGANVLTF. The variable domain in full, with the rest retrieved from reference TRBV29-1 and TRBJ2-6, is SAVISQKPSRDICQRGTSLTIQCQVDSQVTMMFWYRQQPGQSLTLIATANQGSEATYESGFVIDKFPISRPNLTFSTLTVSNMSPEDSSIYLCSVGPGPGSGANVLTFGAGSRLTVL.

The chain employs TRBV29-1 and TRBJ1-2; TRBD1 might be the D (6 bases). Trimming removed 3 bases from V and 8 bases from J, with 13 bases in between. Germline CDR1 and CDR2: SQVTM and ANQGSEA. The CDR3 is 12 residues long. The CDR3 nucleotides read TGCAGCGTTGATCGGGGGGCGAGGGGCTACACCTTC. It is translated as CSVDRGARGYTF.

The chain is built from TRBV19 and TRBJ2-1; 9 bases are a match to TRBD2. The V gene end was trimmed by 3 bases and the J gene end by 9 bases; junction bases not matched to a gene: 9. Germline loops: CDR1 LNHDA, CDR2 SQIVND (reference sequence). The CDR3 is made up of 15 amino acids. CDR3: CASSMVAGVEGEQFF. In DNA form, the CDR3 reads TGTGCCAGTAGTATGGTAGCGGGAGTCGAGGGTGAGCAGTTCTTC.

The chain recombines TRBV7-2 with TRBJ2-7, with 7 bases that match TRBD2. J gave up 3 bases and V 0 bases, and 8 bases lay outside the gene matches. The CDR3 is made up of 16 amino acids. Per the germline V gene, CDR1 is SGHTA and CDR2 is FQGNSA. The CDR3 is CASSLAVGASGYEQYF. The CDR3 DNA reads TGTGCCAGCAGCTTAGCGGTCGGGGCTAGCGGCTACGAGCAGTACTTC.

This sequence joins TRBV9 and TRBJ1-3; possibly TRBD1 for D (5 bases). The CDR3 loop spans 15 amino acids. Trimming took off 0 bases at V and 1 base at J, with 8 bases between the two ends. CDR1 SGDLS and CDR2 YYNGEE come from the germline V gene. CDR3 coding DNA: TGTGCCAGCAGCGTAGCCGACAGATCTGGAAACACCATATATTTT. Its protein product is CASSVADRSGNTIYF.